These T cell receptor beta chains were read from a single sample in a study of T cells in Graves' hyperthyroidism and ophthalmopathy. Using its own MiXCR run on the multiplex PCR reads, TCRdb lists one record per CDR3 protein. Of about 250,000 distinct CDR3 sequences listed, more than 20% were seen once; the top ten hold around 32%. Material: blood. These receptor sequences come from a woman in her thirties or forties with Graves' ophthalmopathy. Each CDR3 is given with its conserved first and last residue. D genes are given only for firm matches. The size field is filled for only some rows; it gives once, few, many or a size class.

j_gene: TRBJ2-7
d_gene: -
v_gene: TRBV6-1
abundance: many
CDR3nt: TGTGCCAGCAGTGAACACCCTCTGACTTCCTACGAGCAGTACTTC
CDR3aa: CASSEHPLTSYEQYF

j_gene: TRBJ2-5
d_gene: -
v_gene: TRBV12-3/TRBV12-4
abundance: -
CDR3nt: TGTGCCAGCAGTTACCGAGGGTATAACCAAGAGACCCAGTACTTC
CDR3aa: CASSYRGYNQETQYF

j_gene: TRBJ1-1
d_gene: -
v_gene: TRBV11-1
abundance: many
CDR3nt: TGTGCCAGCAGTCAAACTCTTAAATCTAACACTGAAGCTTTCTTT
CDR3aa: CASSQTLKSNTEAFF

j_gene: TRBJ2-7
d_gene: -
v_gene: TRBV28
abundance: many
CDR3nt: TGTGCCAGCAGTTCCCCGGGTCAGCGCTACGAGCAGTACTTC
CDR3aa: CASSSPGQRYEQYF

j_gene: TRBJ1-5
d_gene: TRBD1
v_gene: TRBV4-2
abundance: many
CDR3nt: TGTGCCAGCAGCCCCGGGACAGACATCGATAGCAATCAGCCCCAGCATTTT
CDR3aa: CASSPGTDIDSNQPQHF

j_gene: TRBJ2-7
d_gene: -
v_gene: TRBV27
abundance: few
CDR3nt: TGTGTCAGCAGCCCTATTGAGGCCTACGAGCAGTACTTC
CDR3aa: CVSSPIEAYEQYF

j_gene: TRBJ2-5
d_gene: -
v_gene: TRBV20-1
abundance: few
CDR3nt: TGCAGTGCCACAGAAGAGTCCGGGGCAGTGAGTCAAGAGACCCAGTACTTC
CDR3aa: CSATEESGAVSQETQYF

j_gene: TRBJ1-6
d_gene: TRBD1
v_gene: TRBV6-5
abundance: many
CDR3nt: TGTGCCAGCAGTTACGGACAGGGTGATTCACCCCTCCACTTT
CDR3aa: CASSYGQGDSPLHF

j_gene: TRBJ2-3
d_gene: TRBD1
v_gene: TRBV19
abundance: many
CDR3nt: TGTGCCAGTAGACCGGGACAGGTTCATGTTGATACGCAGTATTTT
CDR3aa: CASRPGQVHVDTQYF

j_gene: TRBJ2-7
d_gene: -
v_gene: TRBV7-2
abundance: few
CDR3nt: TGTGCCAGCAGCACCGACTTTAGCTCCTACGAGCAGTACTTC
CDR3aa: CASSTDFSSYEQYF

j_gene: TRBJ1-1
d_gene: -
v_gene: TRBV5-5
abundance: many
CDR3nt: TGTGCCAGCAGCTTGGACTACATGAACACTGAAGCTTTCTTT
CDR3aa: CASSLDYMNTEAFF

j_gene: TRBJ2-2
d_gene: -
v_gene: TRBV12-3/TRBV12-4
abundance: many
CDR3nt: TGTGCCAGCAGTTTAGGGGCGGACAGCACCGGGGAGCTGTTTTTT
CDR3aa: CASSLGADSTGELFF

j_gene: TRBJ1-1
d_gene: -
v_gene: TRBV11-2
abundance: many
CDR3nt: TGTGCCAGCAGCTTAGATGGGGGGGGAGGTACTGAAGCTTTCTTT
CDR3aa: CASSLDGGGGTEAFF

j_gene: TRBJ2-7
d_gene: -
v_gene: TRBV28
abundance: many
CDR3nt: TGTGCCAGCAGTTTATCGCTAACCTACGAGCAGTACTTC
CDR3aa: CASSLSLTYEQYF

j_gene: TRBJ2-7
d_gene: TRBD1
v_gene: TRBV29-1
abundance: many
CDR3nt: TGCAGCGTCATGTGGGGGAAACAGGGGGCAGGCTACGAGCAGTACTTC
CDR3aa: CSVMWGKQGAGYEQYF

j_gene: TRBJ2-5
d_gene: -
v_gene: TRBV27
abundance: many
CDR3nt: TGTGCCAGCAGTTGGACCCCCCACCAAGAGACCCAGTACTTC
CDR3aa: CASSWTPHQETQYF

j_gene: TRBJ2-7
d_gene: -
v_gene: TRBV11-1
abundance: -
CDR3nt: TGTGCCAGCAGCTCAACGACCGAAGTGGGTTACTACGAGCAGTACTTC
CDR3aa: CASSSTTEVGYYEQYF

j_gene: TRBJ2-7
d_gene: -
v_gene: TRBV7-8
abundance: many
CDR3nt: TGTGCCAGCAGCACCCGACAGGCAATCTACGAGCAGTACTTC
CDR3aa: CASSTRQAIYEQYF

j_gene: TRBJ2-7
d_gene: TRBD1
v_gene: TRBV29-1
abundance: many
CDR3nt: TGCAGCGTTGAAGATGGGGACAGGAGCTCCTACGAGCAGTACTTC
CDR3aa: CSVEDGDRSSYEQYF

j_gene: TRBJ2-7
d_gene: TRBD2
v_gene: TRBV6-5
abundance: many
CDR3nt: TGTGCCAGTAGTTCGAGCGGGAGCTCCTACGAGCAGTACTTC
CDR3aa: CASSSSGSSYEQYF

j_gene: TRBJ2-5
d_gene: TRBD2
v_gene: TRBV4-1
abundance: many
CDR3nt: TGCGCCAGCAGCCAAGGACTAGCTCAACAAGAGACCCAGTACTTC
CDR3aa: CASSQGLAQQETQYF

j_gene: TRBJ2-5
d_gene: -
v_gene: TRBV2
abundance: -
CDR3nt: TGTGCCAGCAGTGCGGACACCTTACAAGAGACCCAGTACTTC
CDR3aa: CASSADTLQETQYF

j_gene: TRBJ1-2
d_gene: -
v_gene: TRBV7-9
abundance: -
CDR3nt: TGTGCCAGCAGTTTGCGGGGTGATGGCTACACCTTC
CDR3aa: CASSLRGDGYTF

j_gene: TRBJ1-1
d_gene: TRBD1
v_gene: TRBV10-3
abundance: many
CDR3nt: TGTGCCATCAGGACCGACAGGGACACTGAAGCTTTCTTT
CDR3aa: CAIRTDRDTEAFF

j_gene: TRBJ2-7
d_gene: TRBD2
v_gene: TRBV20-1
abundance: -
CDR3nt: TGCAGTGCTAGGGGGGGGGTAGAGTACGAGCAGTACTTC
CDR3aa: CSARGGVEYEQYF

j_gene: TRBJ2-4
d_gene: TRBD1
v_gene: TRBV6-1
abundance: many
CDR3nt: TGTGCCAGCAGCGGCCGGGACAGGGCTTCTTTTCTAGCCAAAAACATTCAGTACTTC
CDR3aa: CASSGRDRASFLAKNIQYF

j_gene: TRBJ2-5
d_gene: TRBD2
v_gene: TRBV5-1
abundance: many
CDR3nt: TGCGCCAGCAGCTTGACCCCTAGCGGGCTAGAGACCCAGTACTTC
CDR3aa: CASSLTPSGLETQYF